The 30 T cell receptor beta chains in this list originate from one sample, sequenced in a study of shared clonotypes between healthy human individuals. Produced via immunoSEQ multiplex PCR; TCRdb's table is partial and in-frame only. This repertoire shows approximately 510,000 clones, 60% to 85% found once; its top ten account for approximately 12%. Sequencing was performed on PBMCs. The receptors were gathered from a middle-aged woman in good health. Some clones in this sample may be carry-over from other donors' samples.

This chain connects TRBV5-1 to TRBJ1-2; D unclear. The CDR3 contains 14 residues. With 4 bases removed from V and 2 bases from J, the gap between germline ends came to 12 bases. Germline CDR1 and CDR2: SGHRS and YFSETQ. The CDR3 is CASSPKTDNYGYTF. CDR3 nucleotide sequence: TGCGCCAGCAGCCCAAAGACGGACAACTATGGCTACACCTTC.

The chain combines TRBV29-1 with TRBJ2-7; TRBD2 aligns across 12 bases. This CDR3 is built from 16 residues. V shed 7 bases, J shed 4 bases, and the junction held 14 bases outside the gene matches. Germline-derived CDR1 and CDR2 are SQVTM and ANQGSEA. The CDR3 sequence is CSALSWTSGKGYEQYF. Written as DNA, the CDR3 is TGCAGCGCCCTGAGCTGGACTAGCGGGAAGGGATACGAGCAGTACTTC.

Here the CDR3 DNA reads TGTGCCAGCAGCGAGGGGGTGGGAAATCAGCCCCAGCATTTT. Translating it yields CASSEGVGNQPQHF. The gene calls are TRBV9 and TRBJ1-5; D is possibly TRBD1 (6 bases). V was pared by 3 bases and J by 4 bases, with 11 bases between. The CDR3 spans 14 residues. CDR1 is SGDLS and CDR2 is YYNGEE in the germline V gene.

This clone was picked up a small number of times. The chain carries TRBV7-9 and TRBJ2-3, with TRBD1 identical over 8 bases. The J segment lost 0 bases and the V segment lost 4 bases, leaving 3 bases of the junction unmatched. Germline-derived CDR1 and CDR2 are SEHNR and FQNEAQ (reference sequence). The CDR3 runs 15 residues. The CDR3 DNA reads as TGTGCCAGCAGCTCCCGACAGGGGAGCACAGATACGCAGTATTTT. Amino acid sequence: CASSSRQGSTDTQYF.

Concerning this clone itself: The junction differs from germline at one of its ends, possibly a read error. The chain uses TRBV27 and TRBJ2-3; weak D call: TRBD1 (6 bases). The CDR3 sequence is 13 residues long. Germline CDR1 is MNHEY and CDR2 is SMNVEV (reference sequence). This chain's CDR3 is CASSLVLGGHHSF. DNA for the CDR3: TGTGCCAGCAGTTTAGTCTTAGGGGGACATCACTCTTTT.

The gene calls are TRBV18 and TRBJ2-5, with D unclear. This CDR3 comprises 14 residues. The germline V and J ends were trimmed by 4 bases and 0 bases, with 9 bases remaining between them. Germline V lookup: CDR1 KGHSH, CDR2 LQKENI. Here the CDR3 reads CASSRRNNQETQYF. The DNA for the CDR3 is TGTGCCAGCTCACGGCGGAACAACCAAGAGACCCAGTACTTC. Full variable domain (rest looked up from reference TRBV18 and TRBJ2-5): NAGVMQNPRHLVRRRGQEARLRCSPMKGHSHVYWYRQLPEEGLKFMVYLQKENIIDESGMPKERFSAEFPKEGPSILRIQQVVRGDSAAYFCASSRRNNQETQYFGPGTRLLVL.

This clone turned up a few times. In the same sample, other DNA sequences code for this CDR3. The chain carries TRBV5-1 and TRBJ2-7; D is unclear. The CDR3 has 11 amino acids. V lost 0 bases and J lost 4, with 2 bases in between. Germline V gene sequence: CDR1 SGHRS, CDR2 YFSETQ. The CDR3 spells CASSLDYEQYF. The DNA of the CDR3 is TGCGCCAGCAGCTTGGATTACGAGCAGTACTTC.

The chain couples TRBV6-5 to TRBJ1-2; D is uncertain. The germline gives CDR1 MNHEY, CDR2 SVGAGI. Trimming took 0 bases from V and 4 from J, leaving 9 bases between them. The CDR3 has 14 residues. CDR3 DNA sequence: TGTGCCAGCAGTTACTCGATTTCTGGCTATGGCTACACCTTC. Translated, it gives CASSYSISGYGYTF.

This chain joins TRBV28 and TRBJ2-7; possible D gene TRBD1, 6 bases. V was pared by 5 bases and J by 0 bases, with 14 bases between. Germline assignment: CDR1 MDHEN and CDR2 SYDVKM. CDR3 length equals 15 residues. CDR3 sequence reads: CASSQDSQSSYEQYF. The CDR3 region has the DNA TGTGCCAGCAGTCAGGACAGCCAGAGCTCCTACGAGCAGTACTTC.

This chain uses TRBV4-2 with TRBJ2-3; no clear D gene. CDR3 size: 13 residues. CDR1 is LGHNA, CDR2 YNFKEQ, per germline. Trimming stripped 11 bases from V and 2 bases from J, with 14 bases between. The CDR3 is CACRRGITDTQYF. CDR3 nucleotides: TGTGCCTGCCGTCGAGGCATCACAGATACGCAGTATTTT.

This clone was found a few times. The chain has TRBV7-2 and TRBJ2-2, with a weak D call TRBD2 (5 bases). The V and J ends lost 6 bases and 3 bases respectively, with 14 bases between them. CDR3 length equals 15 residues. Germline V CDR1 and CDR2: SGHTA, FQGNSA. Here the CDR3 DNA reads TGTGCCAGCAGGGGTGAAGTGGGAGACACCGGGGAGCTGTTTTTT. Translating gives CASRGEVGDTGELFF.

V and J are TRBV7-2 and TRBJ2-2; 8 bases are shared with TRBD2. The CDR3 totals 16 residues. With 3 bases clipped from V and 3 bases from J, the junction kept 6 bases outside the gene matches. CDR1 SGHTA and CDR2 FQGNSA come from the germline V gene. The CDR3 nucleotides are TGTGCCAGCAGCTTGTACAGCGGGAGCGACACCGGGGAGCTGTTTTTT. It encodes CASSLYSGSDTGELFF.

This chain joins TRBV28 and TRBJ2-1; 7 nucleotides line up with TRBD2. Germline trimming cut 8 bases from V and 2 bases from J; bases unmatched to any gene: 0. The germline V gene encodes CDR1 MDHEN and CDR2 SYDVKM. This CDR3 spans 12 amino acids. CDR3 in amino acids: CASGRAYNEQFF. The CDR3, as DNA: TGTGCCAGCGGGAGGGCCTACAATGAGCAGTTCTTC.

This chain uses TRBV29-1 with TRBJ1-1; 8 nucleotides align to TRBD1. The CDR3 length is 13 residues. Trimming cost V 7 bases and J 3 bases; bases outside gene matches: 7. Germline CDR1 SQVTM, CDR2 ANQGSEA. The CDR3 DNA reads as TGCAGCGCCAAAACAGGGGGGGACACTGAAGCTTTCTTT. This encodes CSAKTGGDTEAFF.

The chain uses TRBV28 and TRBJ1-2; TRBD1 is a possible D gene (5 bases). This CDR3 contains 17 residues. Per the germline V gene, CDR1 is MDHEN and CDR2 is SYDVKM. V lost 3 bases and J 3 bases, leaving 20 bases between the germline ends. This CDR3 is CASSFHSPKGPYYGYTF. The CDR3 coding sequence is TGTGCCAGCAGTTTTCACTCCCCCAAGGGGCCCTACTATGGCTACACCTTC.

This clone was counted ten times or more. The rearrangement joins TRBV28 to TRBJ1-5, with TRBD1 identical over 7 bases. CDR1 MDHEN and CDR2 SYDVKM come from the germline V gene. Losses at the gene ends were 6 bases for V and 0 bases for J; bases not matched to a gene: 2. The CDR3 consists of 14 residues. The CDR3 loop is CASSTGDSNQPQHF. CDR3 nucleotides: TGTGCCAGCAGCACAGGGGATAGCAATCAGCCCCAGCATTTT. Combining the CDR3 with reference TRBV28 and TRBJ1-5 gives the whole variable domain DVKVTQSSRYLVKRTGEKVFLECVQDMDHENMFWYRQDPGLGLRLIYFSYDVKMKEKGDIPEGYSVSREKKERFSLILESASTNQTSMYLCASSTGDSNQPQHFGDGTRLSIL.

The chain uses TRBV5-1 and TRBJ2-3; perhaps TRBD2 as D (5 bases). The CDR3 has 16 amino acids. V was pared by 0 bases and J by 4 bases, with 15 bases between. CDR1 is SGHRS, CDR2 YFSETQ, per germline. This CDR3 reads CASSLGGQTAPDTQYF. DNA of the CDR3: TGCGCCAGCAGCTTGGGAGGGCAGACCGCCCCAGATACGCAGTATTTT. The full variable domain, rest sourced from reference TRBV5-1 and TRBJ2-3, is KAGVTQTPRYLIKTRGQQVTLSCSPISGHRSVSWYQQTPGQGLQFLFEYFSETQRNKGNFPGRFSGRQFSNSRSEMNVSTLELGDSALYLCASSLGGQTAPDTQYFGPGTRLTVL.

The CDR3 spells CATRPGGPAANYGYTF. CDR3 coding DNA: TGTGCCACCCGGCCGGGGGGCCCGGCGGCTAACTATGGCTACACCTTC. The V call is TRBV28, the J call TRBJ1-2, with a tentative D call TRBD1 (6 bases). In germline, CDR1 is MDHEN, CDR2 SYDVKM. The germline V and J ends were trimmed by 10 bases and 0 bases, with 21 bases remaining between them. CDR3 length: 16 amino acids.

This clone has only one observation. The V and J genes are TRBV28 and TRBJ1-5, with 9 bases lining up with TRBD1. In germline, CDR1 is MDHEN, CDR2 SYDVKM. The CDR3 consists of 14 residues. Trimming cost V 8 bases and J 5 bases; bases outside gene matches: 7. The CDR3 DNA reads as TGTGCCAGCTGGGGGACAGGGACCTATCAGCCCCAGCATTTT. This sequence encodes CASWGTGTYQPQHF.

The chain's CDR3 is CATSSRRGEKLFF. The CDR3 DNA is TGTGCCACCAGCTCACGAAGGGGTGAAAAACTGTTTTTT. The rearrangement uses TRBV15 and TRBJ1-4; TRBD1 might be the D (5 bases). This CDR3 is built from 13 residues. Germline V gene lookup returns CDR1 LNHNV and CDR2 YYDKDF (reference sequence). Trimming removed 5 bases from V and 7 bases from J, with 11 bases in between.

The chain recombines TRBV7-2 with TRBJ2-7; D ambiguous. This CDR3 is 14 amino acids long. V shed 2 bases and J shed 0 bases, with 8 bases lying between them. The germline V gene has CDR1 SGHTA and CDR2 FQGNSA. The CDR3 DNA sequence: TGTGCCAGCAGCTTAACTCCGATCTCCTACGAGCAGTACTTC. It codes for CASSLTPISYEQYF.

V and J are TRBV28 and TRBJ1-2, with TRBD1 matching 7 bases. CDR1 and CDR2 from the germline V gene are MDHEN and SYDVKM. The CDR3 is 13 amino acids. The ends lost 5 bases at V and 6 bases at J; junction bases unmatched: 6. In nucleotides, the CDR3 is TGTGCCAGCAGTACTCAGGGGGTCAATGGCTACACCTTC. Amino acids: CASSTQGVNGYTF.

The gene calls are TRBV19 and TRBJ1-5; possible D gene TRBD1, 5 bases. V gave up 0 bases and J gave up 5 bases, with 17 bases separating them. Germline assignment: CDR1 LNHDA and CDR2 SQIVND (reference sequence). The CDR3 totals 17 residues. The CDR3 coding sequence is TGTGCCAGTAGTATAGAGGATGGGGGAAGACTTTATCAGCCCCAGCATTTT. This encodes CASSIEDGGRLYQPQHF.

This clone turned up a few times. The chain uses TRBV2 and TRBJ1-5; D is unclear. Germline CDR1 SNHLY, CDR2 FYNNEI. This CDR3 is built from 13 residues. V dropped 2 bases and J dropped 10 bases, with 12 bases sitting between them. The CDR3 spells CASSESLSSPQHF. Here the CDR3 DNA reads TGTGCCAGCAGTGAATCCCTATCCTCTCCCCAGCATTTT.

On this clone itself: The junction shows a germline mismatch at one end, possibly a read error. V usage is TRBV25-1 and J usage is TRBJ2-3; the D is unclear. This CDR3 is built from 15 residues. Germline assignment: CDR1 MGHDK and CDR2 SYGVNS. This chain's CDR3 is CATSPPGRQADTQYF. The CDR3 coding sequence is TGTGCCACCAGTCCTCCCGGACGTCAGGCAGATACGCAGTATTTT.

The V and J genes are TRBV18 and TRBJ2-6; no definite D call. The CDR3 has 17 residues. Germline CDR1 is KGHSH and CDR2 is LQKENI. Deletions cut 3 bases from V and 1 base from J, with 13 bases between. The chain's CDR3 is CASSPSGTISGANVLTF. CDR3 nucleotide sequence: TGTGCCAGCTCACCCTCAGGAACCATATCTGGGGCCAACGTCCTGACTTTC.

CDR3 bases: TGTGCCAGCAGCTTAGGGGTCATACAAGAGACCCAGTACTTC. Amino acid sequence: CASSLGVIQETQYF. The chain joins TRBV11-2 to TRBJ2-5; no clear D gene. CDR3 size: 14 residues. Between the trimmed V and J ends, which lost 1 base and 2 bases, there was a span of 8 bases. Germline values: CDR1 SGHAT, CDR2 FQNNGV.

The chain employs TRBV11-2 and TRBJ2-1; 7 positions agree with TRBD1. V gave up 2 bases and J gave up 5 bases; unmatched junction bases: 6. The germline V gene encodes CDR1 SGHAT and CDR2 FQNNGV. The CDR3 runs 15 residues. This CDR3 is CASSLLTGSNNEQFF. The CDR3 nucleotides are TGTGCCAGCAGCTTACTGACAGGGTCTAACAATGAGCAGTTCTTC.

This clone was recorded at least ten times. The chain links TRBV11-3 to TRBJ2-7; 12 nucleotides match TRBD2. The CDR3 loop spans 16 amino acids. Per germline, CDR1 SGHNT and CDR2 YENEEA. Germline trimming cut 5 bases from V and 1 base from J; bases unmatched to any gene: 6. In nucleotides, the CDR3 is TGTGCCAGCAGCGCACCCGGGACTAGCGGGTCCTACGAGCAGTACTTC. It specifies CASSAPGTSGSYEQYF.

Here the CDR3 DNA reads TGCAGCGTTGCGGCTAGCGGAGCGTCGGATACGCAGTATTTT. Its translation: CSVAASGASDTQYF. The V and J genes are TRBV29-1 and TRBJ2-3; 7 bases line up with TRBD2. Looked up from germline, CDR1 is SQVTM and CDR2 is ANQGSEA. V was clipped by 4 bases and J by 6 bases; unmatched bases: 10. This CDR3 is 14 amino acids long.